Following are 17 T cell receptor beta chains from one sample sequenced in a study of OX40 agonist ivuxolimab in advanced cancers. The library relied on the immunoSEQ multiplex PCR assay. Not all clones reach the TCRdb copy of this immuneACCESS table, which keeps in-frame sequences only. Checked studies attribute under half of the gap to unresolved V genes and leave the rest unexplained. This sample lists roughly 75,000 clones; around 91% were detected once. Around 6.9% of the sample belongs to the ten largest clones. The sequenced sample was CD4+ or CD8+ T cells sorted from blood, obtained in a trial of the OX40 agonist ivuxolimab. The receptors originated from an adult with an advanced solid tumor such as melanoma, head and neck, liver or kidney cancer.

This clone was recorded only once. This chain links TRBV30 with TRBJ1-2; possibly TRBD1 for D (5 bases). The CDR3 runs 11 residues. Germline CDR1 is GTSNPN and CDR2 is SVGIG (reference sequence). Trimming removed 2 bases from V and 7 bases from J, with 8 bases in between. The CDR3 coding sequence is TGTGCCTGGAGTTTGACAGTTGGCTACACCTTC. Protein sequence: CAWSLTVGYTF. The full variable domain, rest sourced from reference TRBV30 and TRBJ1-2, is SQTIHQWPATLVQPVGSPLSLECTVEGTSNPNLYWYRQAAGRGLQLLFYSVGIGQISSEVPQNLSASRPQDRQFILSSKKLLLSDSGFYLCAWSLTVGYTFGSGTRLTVV.

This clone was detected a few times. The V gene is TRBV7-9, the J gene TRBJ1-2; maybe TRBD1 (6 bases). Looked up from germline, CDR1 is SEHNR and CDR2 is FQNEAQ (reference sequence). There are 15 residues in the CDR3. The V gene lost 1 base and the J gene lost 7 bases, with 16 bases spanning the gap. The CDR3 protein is CASSLVQGPSAGYTF. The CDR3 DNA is TGTGCCAGCAGCTTAGTACAGGGCCCCTCGGCTGGCTACACCTTC.

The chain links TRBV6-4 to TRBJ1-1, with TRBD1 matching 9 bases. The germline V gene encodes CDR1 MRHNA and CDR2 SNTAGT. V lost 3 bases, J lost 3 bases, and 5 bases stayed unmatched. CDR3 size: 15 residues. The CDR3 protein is CASSEQGAGDTEAFF. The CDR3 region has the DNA TGTGCCAGCAGTGAACAGGGGGCAGGGGACACTGAAGCTTTCTTT.

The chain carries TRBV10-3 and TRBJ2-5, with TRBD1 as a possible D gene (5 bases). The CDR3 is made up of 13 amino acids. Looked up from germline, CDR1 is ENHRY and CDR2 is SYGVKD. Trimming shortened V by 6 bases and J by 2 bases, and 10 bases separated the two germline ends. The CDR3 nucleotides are TGTGCCATCAGACCAGGGATGCAAGAGACCCAGTACTTC. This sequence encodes CAIRPGMQETQYF.

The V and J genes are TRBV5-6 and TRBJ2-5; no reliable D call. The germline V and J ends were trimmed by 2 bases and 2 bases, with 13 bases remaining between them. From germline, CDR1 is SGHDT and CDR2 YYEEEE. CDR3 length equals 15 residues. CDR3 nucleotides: TGTGCCAGCAGCTTAGGCGTTGAATGGCAAGAGACCCAGTACTTC. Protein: CASSLGVEWQETQYF.

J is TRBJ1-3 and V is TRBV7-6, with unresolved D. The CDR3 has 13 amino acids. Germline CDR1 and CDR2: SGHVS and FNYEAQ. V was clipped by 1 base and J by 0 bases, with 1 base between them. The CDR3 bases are TGTGCCAGCAGCTTAGGCTCTGGAAACACCATATATTTT. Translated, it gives CASSLGSGNTIYF.

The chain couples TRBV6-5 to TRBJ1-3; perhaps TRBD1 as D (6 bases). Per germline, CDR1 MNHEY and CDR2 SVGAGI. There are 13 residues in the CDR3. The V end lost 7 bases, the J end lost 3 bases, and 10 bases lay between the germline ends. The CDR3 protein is CASTQTGGNTIYF. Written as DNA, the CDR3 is TGTGCCAGCACCCAGACAGGTGGAAACACCATATATTTT.

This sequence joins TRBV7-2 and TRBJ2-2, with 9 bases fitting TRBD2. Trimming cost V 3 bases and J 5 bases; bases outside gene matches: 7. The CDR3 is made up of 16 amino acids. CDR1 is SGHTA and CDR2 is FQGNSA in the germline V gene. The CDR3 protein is CASSFLSLAGTGELFF. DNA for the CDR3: TGTGCCAGCAGCTTTCTTAGTCTAGCGGGAACCGGGGAGCTGTTTTTT.

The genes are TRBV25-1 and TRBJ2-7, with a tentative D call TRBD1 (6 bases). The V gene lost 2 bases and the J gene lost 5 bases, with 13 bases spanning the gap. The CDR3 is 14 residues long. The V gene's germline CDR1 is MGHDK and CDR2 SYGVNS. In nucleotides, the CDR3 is TGTGCCAGCAGTGAAAAGGTCAGGGGCAACGAGCAGTACTTC. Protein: CASSEKVRGNEQYF.

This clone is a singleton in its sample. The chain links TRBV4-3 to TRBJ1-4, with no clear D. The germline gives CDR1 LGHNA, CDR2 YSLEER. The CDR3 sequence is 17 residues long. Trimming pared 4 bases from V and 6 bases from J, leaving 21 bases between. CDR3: CASSLTAMGTRDEKLFF. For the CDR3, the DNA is TGCGCCAGCAGCCTTACGGCCATGGGAACGAGGGATGAAAAACTGTTTTTT.

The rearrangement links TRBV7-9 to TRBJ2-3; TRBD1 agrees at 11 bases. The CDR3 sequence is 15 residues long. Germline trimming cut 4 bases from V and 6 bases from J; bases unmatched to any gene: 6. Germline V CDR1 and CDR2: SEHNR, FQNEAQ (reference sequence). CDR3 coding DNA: TGTGCCAGCAGCTCCGGACAGGGGGCAGAGGATACGCAGTATTTT. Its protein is CASSSGQGAEDTQYF.

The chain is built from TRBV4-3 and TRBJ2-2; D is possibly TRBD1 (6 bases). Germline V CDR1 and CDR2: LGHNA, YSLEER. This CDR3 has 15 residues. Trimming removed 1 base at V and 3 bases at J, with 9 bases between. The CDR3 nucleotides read TGCGCCAGCAGCCAAGGGGGGCCCCACACCGGGGAGCTGTTTTTT. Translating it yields CASSQGGPHTGELFF.

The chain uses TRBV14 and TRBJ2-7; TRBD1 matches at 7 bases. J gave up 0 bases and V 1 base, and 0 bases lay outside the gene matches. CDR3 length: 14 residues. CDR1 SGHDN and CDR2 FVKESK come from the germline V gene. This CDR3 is CASSQGTGSYEQYF. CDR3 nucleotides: TGTGCCAGCAGCCAAGGGACAGGCTCCTACGAGCAGTACTTC.

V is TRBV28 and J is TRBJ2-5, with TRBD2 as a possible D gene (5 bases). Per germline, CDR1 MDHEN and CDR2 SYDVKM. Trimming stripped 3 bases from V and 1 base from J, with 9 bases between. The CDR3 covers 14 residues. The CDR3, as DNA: TGTGCCAGCAGTTTCGGGGTCCCCCAAGAGACCCAGTACTTC. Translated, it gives CASSFGVPQETQYF.

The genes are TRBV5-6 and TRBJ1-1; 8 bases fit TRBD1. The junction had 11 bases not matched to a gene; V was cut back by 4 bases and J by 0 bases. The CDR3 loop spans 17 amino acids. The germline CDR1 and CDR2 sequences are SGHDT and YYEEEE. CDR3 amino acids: CASSRIRDRPMNTEAFF. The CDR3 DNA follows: TGTGCCAGCAGCAGAATTCGGGACAGGCCCATGAACACTGAAGCTTTCTTT.

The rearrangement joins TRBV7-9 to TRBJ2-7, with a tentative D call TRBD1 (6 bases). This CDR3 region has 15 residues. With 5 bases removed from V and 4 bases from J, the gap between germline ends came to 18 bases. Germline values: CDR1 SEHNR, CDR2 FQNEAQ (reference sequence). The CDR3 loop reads CASSHVDSWIYEQYF. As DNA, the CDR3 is TGTGCCAGCAGCCATGTGGACAGCTGGATTTACGAGCAGTACTTC.

The CDR3 loop reads CASSSGRAPIEQFF. The CDR3, as DNA: TGTGCCAGCTCAAGCGGGAGGGCTCCAATTGAGCAGTTCTTC. The gene calls are TRBV6-4 and TRBJ2-1; 10 bases align to TRBD2. V shed 8 bases and J 9 bases; nucleotides not matched to a gene: 10. Germline V lookup: CDR1 MRHNA, CDR2 SNTAGT. This CDR3 has 14 amino acids.